A selection of T cell receptor beta chains follows, all from one sample in a study of spatial heterogeneity in lung cancer. MiXCR was run by TCRdb on the 5' RACE reads, yielding one entry per CDR3 protein. The sample carries under 30,000 distinct CDR3 sequences, about 4.4% recorded once. Material: PBMCs, obtained at surgery. All receptors come from a male donor with early-stage non-small cell lung cancer. Each CDR3 is given without its conserved first and last residue.

TRBV11-3	TRBJ1-6	ASSREGSPLH
TRBV6-2/TRBV6-3	TRBJ2-5	ASSRGGATETQY
TRBV21-1	TRBJ1-2	ASSKNSGNEGQGYGYT
TRBV18	TRBJ2-3	ASSLTAGDTQY
TRBV29-1	TRBJ2-1	SVNTGSRSYNEQF
TRBV29-1	TRBJ2-5	SVEQYQETQY
TRBV5-1	TRBJ2-3	ASYAPGVTDTQY
TRBV6-2/TRBV6-3	TRBJ2-1	ASSRRRDSYYNEQF
TRBV4-2	TRBJ1-5	ASSREGQPQH
TRBV27	TRBJ2-3	ASSSRTRTADTQY
TRBV12-3/TRBV12-4	TRBJ2-1	ASSSGQGAYEQF
TRBV6-5	TRBJ2-7	ASSLGQGHEQY
TRBV7-2	TRBJ1-2	ASSFGGSVRAYGYT
TRBV30	TRBJ2-7	AWSVGTSGRSYEQY
TRBV11-2	TRBJ2-1	ASSERRRGSYNEQF